The 14 T cell receptor beta chains below all came from one sample that was sequenced in a study of cytomegalovirus exposure and HLA in healthy donors. PCR was performed using 60 Vbeta and 13 Jbeta primers. The table came from immunoSEQ multiplex PCR; TCRdb's copy has only in-frame clones and leaves some out. The sample shows just under 95,000 clones, over 75% of them seen only once. Input material: PBMCs. All receptors derive from a girl aged 2-10 years in good health and CMV-seropositive.

The CDR3 region has the DNA TGCGCCAGCAGCTTGTTTAGCAAGGACAGCTCCCATGGCTACGAGCAGTACTTC. It specifies CASSLFSKDSSHGYEQYF. The rearrangement links TRBV5-1 to TRBJ2-7; the D gene is possibly TRBD1 (6 bases). Germline CDR1 is SGHRS and CDR2 is YFSETQ. Trimming pared 1 base from V and 3 bases from J, leaving 23 bases between. The CDR3 sequence is 18 residues long.

The J gene is TRBJ1-5, the V gene TRBV5-1; TRBD1 matches 7 bases. J was trimmed by 0 bases and V by 0 bases; bases with no gene match: 12. CDR3 length: 19 residues. CDR1 is SGHRS, CDR2 YFSETQ, per germline. The CDR3 DNA reads as TGCGCCAGCAGCTTGGAAAAACCGGGGACAGACGATAGCAATCAGCCCCAGCATTTT. Its protein product is CASSLEKPGTDDSNQPQHF.

The chain couples TRBV30 to TRBJ2-6, with a weak D call TRBD2 (5 bases). CDR1 is GTSNPN, CDR2 SVGIG, per germline (reference sequence). The CDR3 loop spans 15 amino acids. V was cut by 0 bases and J by 2 bases, with 8 bases left in between. CDR3 sequence reads: CAWSVLGPGANVLTF. CDR3 DNA: TGTGCCTGGAGTGTACTAGGGCCTGGGGCCAACGTCCTGACTTTC.

This rearrangement joins TRBV30 to TRBJ2-2; D is perhaps TRBD2 (6 bases). Germline loops: CDR1 GTSNPN, CDR2 SVGIG (reference sequence). V gave up 4 bases and J gave up 2 bases, with 11 bases separating them. The CDR3 has 14 amino acids. The CDR3 loop reads CAWNREINTGELFF. Here the CDR3 DNA reads TGTGCCTGGAACCGGGAGATAAACACCGGGGAGCTGTTTTTT. The whole variable domain, remainder taken from reference TRBV30 and TRBJ2-2, is SQTIHQWPATLVQPVGSPLSLECTVEGTSNPNLYWYRQAAGRGLQLLFYSVGIGQISSEVPQNLSASRPQDRQFILSSKKLLLSDSGFYLCAWNREINTGELFFGEGSRLTVL.

The V and J genes are TRBV5-1 and TRBJ2-3; the match to TRBD2 covers 12 bases. This CDR3 region has 15 residues. J lost 6 bases, V lost 4 bases, and 6 bases had no gene match. CDR1 is SGHRS, CDR2 YFSETQ, per germline. In DNA form, the CDR3 reads TGCGCCAGCAGCACCGGGACTAGCGGGCCGGATACGCAGTATTTT. Residues: CASSTGTSGPDTQYF.

This clone was detected once. This chain links TRBV5-1 with TRBJ2-5, with 8 nucleotides matching TRBD1. V was pared by 4 bases and J by 1 base, with 12 bases of the junction left unmatched. Per the germline V gene, CDR1 is SGHRS and CDR2 is YFSETQ. The CDR3 is 17 amino acids. The CDR3 coding sequence is TGCGCCAGCAGCGCCGGGACAGGAATCGAGGTCCAAGAGACCCAGTACTTC. Translation gives CASSAGTGIEVQETQYF.

This clone was found a few times. The J gene is TRBJ1-2, the V gene TRBV29-1; D is ambiguous. Trimming removed 8 bases from V and 4 bases from J, with 17 bases in between. Germline CDR1 is SQVTM and CDR2 is ANQGSEA. The length of the CDR3 is 13 residues. The CDR3 DNA reads TGCAGCTCCTCAGCCGGGGAGGCCTATGGCTACACCTTC. Residues: CSSSAGEAYGYTF.

The gene calls are TRBV6-1 and TRBJ2-7; no clear D gene. Per germline, CDR1 MNHNS and CDR2 SASEGT. V was cut by 4 bases and J by 2 bases, with 6 bases left in between. The CDR3 loop spans 12 amino acids. In nucleotides, the CDR3 is TGTGCCAGCAGTGCGCGGACCTACGAGCAGTACTTC. This sequence encodes CASSARTYEQYF.

This clone was detected only once. The CDR3: CASRGAGGQSTQYF. The CDR3 DNA reads as TGTGCCAGTAGAGGAGCGGGAGGGCAGTCTACGCAGTATTTT. The chain couples TRBV19 to TRBJ2-3; 10 positions agree with TRBD2. The trim removed 6 bases at V and 8 bases at J, leaving 8 bases unmatched. CDR1 is LNHDA and CDR2 is SQIVND in the germline V gene (reference sequence). The CDR3 has 14 amino acids.

This chain links TRBV18 with TRBJ1-1; 9 nucleotides agree with TRBD1. Looked up from germline, CDR1 is KGHSH and CDR2 is LQKENI. The CDR3 runs to 15 residues. Unmatched junction bases numbered 2, after V lost 0 bases and J lost 3 bases. DNA of the CDR3: TGTGCCAGCTCACCACCGGGACAGGGTGACACTGAAGCTTTCTTT. It encodes CASSPPGQGDTEAFF.

This chain joins TRBV27 and TRBJ1-1; 7 nucleotides match TRBD1. J lost 4 bases, V lost 5 bases, and 7 bases had no gene match. The germline V gene encodes CDR1 MNHEY and CDR2 SMNVEV (reference sequence). This CDR3 has 14 amino acids. The CDR3 is CASSTRGRATEAFF. The CDR3 DNA is TGTGCCAGCAGTACTAGGGGGCGGGCCACTGAAGCTTTCTTT.

This chain links TRBV25-1 with TRBJ1-2; D might be TRBD1 (6 bases). Trimming took off 3 bases at V and 13 bases at J, with 18 bases between the two ends. The CDR3 is made up of 13 amino acids. Germline V CDR1 and CDR2: MGHDK, SYGVNS. The CDR3 region has the DNA TGTGCCAGCAGTGATGCGGACAGCCGGAGGTGCACCTTC. It codes for CASSDADSRRCTF.

The CDR3, as DNA: TGTGCCAGCAGTATCGGGACAGTTAGCAATCAGCCCCAGCATTTT. It translates to CASSIGTVSNQPQHF. The rearrangement uses TRBV28 and TRBJ1-5, with TRBD1 matching 7 bases. Germline assignment: CDR1 MDHEN and CDR2 SYDVKM. The CDR3 runs 15 residues. V shed 5 bases and J 0 bases; nucleotides not matched to a gene: 4.

This chain joins TRBV5-1 and TRBJ2-3; 8 bases agree with TRBD1. Trimming took 0 bases from V and 4 from J; bases not matched to a gene: 4. Germline V gene data show CDR1 as SGHRS and CDR2 as YFSETQ. This CDR3 is 15 amino acids long. This CDR3 reads CASSLDRGSSDTQYF. CDR3 sequence (DNA): TGCGCCAGCAGCTTGGACAGGGGGTCCTCAGATACGCAGTATTTT.